This T cell receptor (beta chain) is drawn from a study of blood T cells in healthy people across ages. The authors ran a second PCR of roughly 6 to 12 cycles using a sample-barcoded 5' primer and a J-beta primer mix. Each cDNA molecule received a tag from a template-switch adaptor that had 12 random nucleotides. TCRdb recomputed calls from the 5' RACE reads with MiXCR, one row per CDR3 protein. Of some 290,000 distinct CDR3 sequences listed, 27% were seen once; the top ten hold 25% to 35%. The CDR3 is 11 amino acids. V was cut by 7 bases and J by 5 bases, with 6 bases left in between. CDR1 SNHLY and CDR2 FYNNEI come from the germline V gene. This clonotype was observed a handful of times.

Input material: blood. This sequence was found in a woman between 65 and 79 years old in good health. The chain employs TRBV2 and TRBJ2-1; unclear D gene. The CDR3 loop is CASKQHNEQFF. CDR3 nucleotide sequence: TGTGCCAGCAAACAACACAATGAGCAGTTCTTC.